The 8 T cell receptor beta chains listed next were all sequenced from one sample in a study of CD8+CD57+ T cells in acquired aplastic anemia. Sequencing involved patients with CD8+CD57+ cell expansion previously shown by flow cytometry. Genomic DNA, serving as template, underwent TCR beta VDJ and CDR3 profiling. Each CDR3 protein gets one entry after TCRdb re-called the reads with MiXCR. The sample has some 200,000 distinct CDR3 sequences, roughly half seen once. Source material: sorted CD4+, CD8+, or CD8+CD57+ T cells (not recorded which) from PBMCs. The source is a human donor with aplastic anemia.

The CDR3 protein is CASSAPGQGRYGYTF. Here the CDR3 DNA reads TGTGCCAGCAGCGCCCCCGGACAGGGAAGGTATGGCTACACCTTC. The chain employs TRBV7-2 and TRBJ1-2; the match to TRBD1 covers 8 bases. V was clipped by 5 bases and J by 5 bases; unmatched bases: 10. The CDR3 totals 15 residues. Germline loops: CDR1 SGHTA, CDR2 FQGNSA.

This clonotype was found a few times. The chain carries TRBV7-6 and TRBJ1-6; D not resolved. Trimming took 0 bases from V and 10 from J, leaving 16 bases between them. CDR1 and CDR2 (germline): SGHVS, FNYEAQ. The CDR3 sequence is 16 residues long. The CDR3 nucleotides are TGTGCCAGCAGCTTAGCGCCAGGCGCTCGCAGCTCACCCCTCCACTTT. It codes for CASSLAPGARSSPLHF.

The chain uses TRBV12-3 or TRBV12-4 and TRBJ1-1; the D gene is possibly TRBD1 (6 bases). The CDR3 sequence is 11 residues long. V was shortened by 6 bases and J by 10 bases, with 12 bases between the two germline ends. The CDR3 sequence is CASRTGSGAFF. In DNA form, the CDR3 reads TGTGCCAGCAGAACAGGGAGTGGAGCTTTCTTT.

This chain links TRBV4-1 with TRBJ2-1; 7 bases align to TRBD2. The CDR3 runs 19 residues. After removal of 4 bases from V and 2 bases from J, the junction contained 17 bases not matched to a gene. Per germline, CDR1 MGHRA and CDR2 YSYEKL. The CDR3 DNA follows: TGCGCCAGCAGCCCTCGTCTCGCGGGGGTTACAACGGCCTACAATGAGCAGTTCTTC. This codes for CASSPRLAGVTTAYNEQFF.

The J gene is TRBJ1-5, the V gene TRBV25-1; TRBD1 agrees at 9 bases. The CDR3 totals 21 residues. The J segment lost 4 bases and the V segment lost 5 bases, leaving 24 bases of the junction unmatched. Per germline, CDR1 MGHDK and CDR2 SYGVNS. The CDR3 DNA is TGTGCCAGCAGTTTCCTCCCTAACCCGGGACAGGGAGGGAGGGGTAATCAGCCCCAGCATTTT. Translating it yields CASSFLPNPGQGGRGNQPQHF.

CDR3 protein: CASSLGVGEQYF. The CDR3 DNA reads as TGTGCCAGCAGCTTAGGGGTTGGCGAGCAGTACTTC. The chain uses TRBV7-2 and TRBJ2-7; D uncertain. CDR3 length equals 12 residues. V lost 1 base and J 6 bases, leaving 7 bases between the germline ends. Germline V gene lookup returns CDR1 SGHTA and CDR2 FQGNSA.

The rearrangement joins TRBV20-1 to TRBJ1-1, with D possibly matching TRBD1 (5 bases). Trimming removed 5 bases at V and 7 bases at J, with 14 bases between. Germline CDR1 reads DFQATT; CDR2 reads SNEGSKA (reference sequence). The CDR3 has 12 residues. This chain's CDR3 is CSAGAGVGEAFF. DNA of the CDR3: TGCAGTGCTGGGGCGGGGGTCGGTGAAGCTTTCTTT.

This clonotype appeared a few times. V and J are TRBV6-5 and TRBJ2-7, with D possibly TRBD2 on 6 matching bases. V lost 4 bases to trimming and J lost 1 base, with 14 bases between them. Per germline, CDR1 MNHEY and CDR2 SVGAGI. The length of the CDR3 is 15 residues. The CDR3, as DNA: TGTGCCAGCAGTTTAGCCGGGACTGGATCCTACGAGCAGTACTTC. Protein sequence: CASSLAGTGSYEQYF.